This TCR beta chain was found in a study of T cell clones after liver transplantation. On the study more broadly: In this trial, immunosuppression withdrawal was attempted within 2 years of liver transplant. Graft-donor-reactive sequences were compared with third-party-reactive TCRbeta sequences from pre-transplant mixed lymphocyte reactions. Regarding the study as a whole: Compared with third party-reactive sequences, donor-reactive ones declined more, independent of withdrawal success.

Of note for this clone: Antigen specificity is unknown.

This CDR3 has 13 amino acids. V was cut by 6 bases and J by 3 bases, with 8 bases left in between. Germline V gene sequence: CDR1 MDHEN, CDR2 SYDVKM. Only in-frame clones appear in the TCRdb table, and some are missing; sequencing was by immunoSEQ multiplex PCR. Seen here are roughly 73,000 clones, 80% observed once, and the top ten hold about 0.6%. This material consisted of CD4+ T cells from blood, taken before liver transplant. This clonotype was obtained from a human donor who received a liver transplant. The gene calls are TRBV28 and TRBJ2-2; D unresolved. This CDR3 is CASRNRYTGELFF. CDR3 nucleotide sequence: TGTGCCAGCAGGAACCGGTACACCGGGGAGCTGTTTTTT. Full variable domain (rest looked up from reference TRBV28 and TRBJ2-2): DVKVTQSSRYLVKRTGEKVFLECVQDMDHENMFWYRQDPGLGLRLIYFSYDVKMKEKGDIPEGYSVSREKKERFSLILESASTNQTSMYLCASRNRYTGELFFGEGSRLTVL.